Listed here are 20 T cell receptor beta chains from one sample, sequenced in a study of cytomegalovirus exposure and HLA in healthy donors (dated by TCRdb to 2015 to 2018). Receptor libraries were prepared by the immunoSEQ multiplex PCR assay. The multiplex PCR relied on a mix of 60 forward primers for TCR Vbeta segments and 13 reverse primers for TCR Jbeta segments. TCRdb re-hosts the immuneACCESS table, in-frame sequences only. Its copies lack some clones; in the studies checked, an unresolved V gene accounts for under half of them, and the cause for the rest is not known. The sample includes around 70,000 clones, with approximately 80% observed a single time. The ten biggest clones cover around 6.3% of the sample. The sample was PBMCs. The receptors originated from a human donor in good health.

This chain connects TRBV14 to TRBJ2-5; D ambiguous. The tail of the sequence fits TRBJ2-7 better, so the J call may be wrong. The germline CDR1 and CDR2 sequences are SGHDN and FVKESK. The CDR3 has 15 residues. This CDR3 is CAERSQALTSYEQYF. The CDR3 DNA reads TGTGCCGAAAGGTCTCAGGCCTTGACCTCCTACGAGCAGTACTTC.

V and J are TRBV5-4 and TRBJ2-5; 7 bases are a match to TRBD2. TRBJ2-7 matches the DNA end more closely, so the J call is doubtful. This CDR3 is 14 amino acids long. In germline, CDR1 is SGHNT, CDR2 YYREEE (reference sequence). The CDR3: CASSSETSVYEQYF. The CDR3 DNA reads TGTGCCAGCAGCTCGGAAACTAGCGTCTACGAGCAGTACTTC.

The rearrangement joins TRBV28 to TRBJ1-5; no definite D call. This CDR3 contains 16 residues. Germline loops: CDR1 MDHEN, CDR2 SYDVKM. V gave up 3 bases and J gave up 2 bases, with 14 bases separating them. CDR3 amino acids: CASSLPAQSGNQPQHF. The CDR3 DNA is TGTGCCAGCAGTTTGCCCGCCCAGAGCGGCAATCAGCCCCAGCATTTT.

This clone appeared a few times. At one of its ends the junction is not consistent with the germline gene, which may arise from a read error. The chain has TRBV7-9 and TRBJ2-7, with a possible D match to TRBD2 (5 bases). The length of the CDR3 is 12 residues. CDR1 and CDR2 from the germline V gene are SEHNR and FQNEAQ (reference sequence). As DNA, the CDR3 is TGTTCCAGCGGAGACGGATCCTACGAGCAGTACTTC. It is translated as CSSGDGSYEQYF.

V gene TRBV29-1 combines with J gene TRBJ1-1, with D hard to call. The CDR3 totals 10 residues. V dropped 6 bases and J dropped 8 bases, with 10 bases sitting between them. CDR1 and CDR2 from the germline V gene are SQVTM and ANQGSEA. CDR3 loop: CSVDGVEAFF. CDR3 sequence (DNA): TGCAGCGTCGACGGGGTCGAAGCTTTCTTT.

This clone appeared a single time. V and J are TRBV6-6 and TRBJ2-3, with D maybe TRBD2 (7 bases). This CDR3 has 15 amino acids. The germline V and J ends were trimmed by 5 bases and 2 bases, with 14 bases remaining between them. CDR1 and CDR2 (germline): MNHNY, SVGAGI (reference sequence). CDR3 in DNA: TGTGCCAGCAGTACTACGGGGGGCTCCACAGATACGCAGTATTTT. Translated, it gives CASSTTGGSTDTQYF.

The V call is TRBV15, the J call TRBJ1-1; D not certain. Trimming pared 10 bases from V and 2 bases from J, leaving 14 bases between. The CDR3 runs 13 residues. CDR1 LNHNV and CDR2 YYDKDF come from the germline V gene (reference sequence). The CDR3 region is CAIRTPINTEAFF. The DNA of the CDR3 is TGTGCCATCCGGACTCCAATTAACACTGAAGCTTTCTTT.

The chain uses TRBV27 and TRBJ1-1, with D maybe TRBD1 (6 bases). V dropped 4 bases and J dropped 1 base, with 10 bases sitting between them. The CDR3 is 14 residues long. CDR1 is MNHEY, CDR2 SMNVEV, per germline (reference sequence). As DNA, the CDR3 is TGTGCCAGCAGTTCTGGACAGCAGAACACTGAAGCTTTCTTT. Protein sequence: CASSSGQQNTEAFF.

CDR3 coding DNA: TGTGCCAGCAGCAACAGGGGGGGAAACATTCAGTACTTC. Encoded protein: CASSNRGGNIQYF. The chain is built from TRBV25-1 and TRBJ2-4, with D possibly being TRBD1 (8 bases). Trimming left V 6 bases short and J 6 bases short, with 12 bases between. The V gene's germline CDR1 is MGHDK and CDR2 SYGVNS. This CDR3 has 13 residues.

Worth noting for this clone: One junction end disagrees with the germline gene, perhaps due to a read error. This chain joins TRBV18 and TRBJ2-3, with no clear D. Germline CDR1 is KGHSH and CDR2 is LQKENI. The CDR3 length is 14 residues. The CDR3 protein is CASSSNPSTDTRYF. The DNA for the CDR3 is TGTGCCAGCTCATCAAACCCGAGCACAGATACGCGGTATTTT.

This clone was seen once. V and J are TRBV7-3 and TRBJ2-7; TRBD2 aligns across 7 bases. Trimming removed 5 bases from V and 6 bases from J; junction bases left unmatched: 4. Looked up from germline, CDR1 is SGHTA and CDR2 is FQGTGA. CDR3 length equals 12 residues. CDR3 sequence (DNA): TGTGCCAGCAGCGCCCCGGGGGGCGAGCAGTACTTC. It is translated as CASSAPGGEQYF.

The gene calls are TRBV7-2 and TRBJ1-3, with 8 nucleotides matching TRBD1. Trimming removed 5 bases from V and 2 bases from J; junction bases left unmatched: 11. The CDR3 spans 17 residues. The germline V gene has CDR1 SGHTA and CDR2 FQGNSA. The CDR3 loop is CASSPYPPTGAGNTIYF. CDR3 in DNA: TGTGCCAGCAGCCCCTACCCCCCGACAGGGGCTGGAAACACCATATATTTT.

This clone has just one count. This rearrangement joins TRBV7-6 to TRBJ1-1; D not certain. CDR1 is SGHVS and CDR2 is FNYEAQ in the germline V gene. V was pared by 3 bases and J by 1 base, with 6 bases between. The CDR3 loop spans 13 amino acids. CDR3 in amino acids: CASSLGENTEAFF. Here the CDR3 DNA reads TGTGCCAGCAGCTTGGGAGAGAACACTGAAGCTTTCTTT.

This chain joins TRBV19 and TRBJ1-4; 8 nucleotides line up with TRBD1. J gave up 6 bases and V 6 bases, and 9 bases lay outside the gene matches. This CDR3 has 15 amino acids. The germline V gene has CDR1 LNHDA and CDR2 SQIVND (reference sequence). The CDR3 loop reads CASRQGRGRDEKLFF. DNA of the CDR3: TGTGCCAGTAGACAAGGCAGGGGGCGCGATGAAAAACTGTTTTTT.

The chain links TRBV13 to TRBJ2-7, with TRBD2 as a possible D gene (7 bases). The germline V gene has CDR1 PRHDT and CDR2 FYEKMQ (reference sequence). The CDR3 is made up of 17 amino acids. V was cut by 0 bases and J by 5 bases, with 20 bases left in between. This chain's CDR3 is CASSLGSPGRGANEQYF. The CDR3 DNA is TGTGCCAGCAGCTTAGGTTCCCCGGGACGGGGGGCCAACGAGCAGTACTTC. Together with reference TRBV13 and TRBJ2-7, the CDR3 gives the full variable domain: AAGVIQSPRHLIKEKRETATLKCYPIPRHDTVYWYQQGPGQDPQFLISFYEKMQSDKGSIPDRFSAQQFSDYHSELNMSSLELGDSALYFCASSLGSPGRGANEQYFGPGTRLTVT.

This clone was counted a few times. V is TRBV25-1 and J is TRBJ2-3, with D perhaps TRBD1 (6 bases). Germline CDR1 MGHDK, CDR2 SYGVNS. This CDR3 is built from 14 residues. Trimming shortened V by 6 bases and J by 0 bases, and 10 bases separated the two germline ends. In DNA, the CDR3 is TGTGCCAGCAGCCGGACAGAAAGCACAGATACGCAGTATTTT. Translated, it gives CASSRTESTDTQYF.

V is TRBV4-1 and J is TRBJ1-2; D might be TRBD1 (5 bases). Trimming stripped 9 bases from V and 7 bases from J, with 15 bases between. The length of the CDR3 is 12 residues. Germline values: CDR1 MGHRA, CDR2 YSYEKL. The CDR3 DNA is TGCGCCAGAAGAGATTTTAGGGGTGGCTACACCTTC. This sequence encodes CARRDFRGGYTF.

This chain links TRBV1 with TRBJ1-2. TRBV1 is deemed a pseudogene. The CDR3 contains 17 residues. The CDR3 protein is CTSSQPGARPCEDGYTF. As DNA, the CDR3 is TGCACCAGCAGCCAACCGGGAGCCCGACCTTGCGAGGATGGCTACACCTTC.

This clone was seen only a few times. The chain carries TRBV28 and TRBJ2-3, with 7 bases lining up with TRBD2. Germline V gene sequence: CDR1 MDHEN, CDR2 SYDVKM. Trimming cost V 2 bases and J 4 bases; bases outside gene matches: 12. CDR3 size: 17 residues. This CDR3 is CASSLMGLGGMADTQYF. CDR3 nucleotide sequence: TGTGCCAGCAGTTTAATGGGTCTGGGAGGGATGGCAGATACGCAGTATTTT.

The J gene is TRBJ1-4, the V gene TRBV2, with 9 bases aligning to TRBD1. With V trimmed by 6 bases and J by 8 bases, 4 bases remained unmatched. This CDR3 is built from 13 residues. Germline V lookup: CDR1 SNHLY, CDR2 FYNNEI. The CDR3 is CASRGTGLEKLFF. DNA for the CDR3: TGTGCCAGCAGGGGGACAGGGCTCGAAAAACTGTTTTTT.